The sequence of this T cell receptor (beta chain) was determined in a study of blood T cell repertoires in COVID-19. Study information: The study drew acute and convalescent COVID-19 samples from the United States, Italy and Spain. Sources were T cells, B-cell-depleted T cells, or PBMCs; the material itself was cDNA or gDNA.

Per the authors' pipeline: Estimation of nucleated cell counts relied on the amplification of reference gene primers. Some clones are missing from TCRdb's copy, which holds only in-frame ones; the method was immunoSEQ multiplex PCR. D and trimming were read from the DNA, whereas the V and J calls and clone size are those reported in that table. The sample yields 30,000 to 40,000 clones, 75% to 85% seen once. The V gene's germline CDR1 is ENHRY and CDR2 SYGVKD. The CDR3 extends over 15 amino acids. V lost 2 bases to trimming and J lost 8 bases; unmatched junction nucleotides: 8. The receptor was isolated from a man aged 70 or older with acute or convalescent COVID-19. Sequenced input: peripheral blood. This chain connects TRBV10-3 to TRBJ2-1; 8 positions agree with TRBD2. CDR3 in amino acids: CAISERLAGIHEQFF. The DNA of the CDR3 is TGTGCCATCAGTGAGCGGCTAGCGGGCATCCATGAGCAGTTCTTC.